The table lists the clone carrying this TCR beta chain with a few counts. These data are taken from a study of early T cells in non-severe SARS-CoV-2 infection. TCRdb used MiXCR to reprocess the 5' RACE reads, holding one entry per CDR3 protein. The table includes about 77,000 distinct CDR3 sequences, around 12% detected once. Germline V gene sequence: CDR1 KGHSH, CDR2 LQKENI. The CDR3 runs to 16 residues. V shed 3 bases, J shed 1 base, and the junction held 4 bases outside the gene matches. This TCR came from an adult who was a healthcare worker with PCR-confirmed SARS-CoV-2 infection or an uninfected control (not recorded which). The donor label of this sample is uncertain. The sequences come from whole blood, collected at baseline. V and J are TRBV18 and TRBJ1-3; 9 bases are shared with TRBD1. The CDR3 bases are TGTGCCAGCTCACCTCCGGGACAGGGATCTGGAAACACCATATATTTT. Its protein product is CASSPPGQGSGNTIYF. Based on the CDR3 plus reference TRBV18 and TRBJ1-3, the full variable domain is NAGVMQNPRHLVRRRGQEARLRCSPMKGHSHVYWYRQLPEEGLKFMVYLQKENIIDESGMPKERFSAEFPKEGPSILRIQQVVRGDSAAYFCASSPPGQGSGNTIYFGEGSWLTVV.